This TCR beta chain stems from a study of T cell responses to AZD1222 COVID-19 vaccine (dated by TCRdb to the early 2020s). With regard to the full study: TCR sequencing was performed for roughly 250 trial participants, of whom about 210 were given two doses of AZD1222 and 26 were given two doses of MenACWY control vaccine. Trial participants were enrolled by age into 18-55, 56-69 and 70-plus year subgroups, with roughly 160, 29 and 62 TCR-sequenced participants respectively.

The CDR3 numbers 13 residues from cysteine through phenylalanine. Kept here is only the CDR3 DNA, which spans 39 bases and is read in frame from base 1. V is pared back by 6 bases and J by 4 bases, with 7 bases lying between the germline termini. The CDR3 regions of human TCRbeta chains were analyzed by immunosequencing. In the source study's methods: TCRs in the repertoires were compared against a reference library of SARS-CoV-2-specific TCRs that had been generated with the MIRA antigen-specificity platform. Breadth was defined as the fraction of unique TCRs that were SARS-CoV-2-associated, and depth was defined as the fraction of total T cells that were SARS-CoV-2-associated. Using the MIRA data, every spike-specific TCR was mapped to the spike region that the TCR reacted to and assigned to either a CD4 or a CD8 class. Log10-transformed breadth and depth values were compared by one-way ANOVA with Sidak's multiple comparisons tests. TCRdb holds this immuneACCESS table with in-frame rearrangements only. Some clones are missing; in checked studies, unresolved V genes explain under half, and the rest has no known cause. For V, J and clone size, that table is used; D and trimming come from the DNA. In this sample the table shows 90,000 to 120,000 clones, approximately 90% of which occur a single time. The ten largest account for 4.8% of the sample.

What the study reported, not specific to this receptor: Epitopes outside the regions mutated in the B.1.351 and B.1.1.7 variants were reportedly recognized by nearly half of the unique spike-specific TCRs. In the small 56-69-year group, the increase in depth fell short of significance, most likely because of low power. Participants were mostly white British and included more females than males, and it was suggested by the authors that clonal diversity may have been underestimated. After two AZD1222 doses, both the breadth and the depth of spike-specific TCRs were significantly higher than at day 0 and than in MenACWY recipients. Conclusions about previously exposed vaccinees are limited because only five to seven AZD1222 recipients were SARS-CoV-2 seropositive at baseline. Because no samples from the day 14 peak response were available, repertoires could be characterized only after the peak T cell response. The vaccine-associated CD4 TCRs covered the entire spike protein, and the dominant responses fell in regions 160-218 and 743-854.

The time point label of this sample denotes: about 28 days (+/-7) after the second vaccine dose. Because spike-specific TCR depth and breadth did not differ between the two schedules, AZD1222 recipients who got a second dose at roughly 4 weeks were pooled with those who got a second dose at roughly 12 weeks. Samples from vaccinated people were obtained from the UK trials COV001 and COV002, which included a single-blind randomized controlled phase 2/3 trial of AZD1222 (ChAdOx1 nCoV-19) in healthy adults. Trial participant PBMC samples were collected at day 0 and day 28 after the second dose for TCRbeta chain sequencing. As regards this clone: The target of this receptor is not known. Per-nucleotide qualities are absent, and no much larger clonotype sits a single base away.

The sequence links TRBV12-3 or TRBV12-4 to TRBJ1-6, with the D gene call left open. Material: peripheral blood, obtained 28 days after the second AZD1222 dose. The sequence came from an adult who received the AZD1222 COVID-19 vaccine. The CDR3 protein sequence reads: CASSPEYNSPLHF. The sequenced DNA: TGTGCCAGCAGCCCCGAGTATAATTCACCCCTCCACTTT.